One sample yielded the 27 T cell receptor beta chains listed below, sequenced in a study of read filtering for tumor transcriptome and immune sequencing. From 300 to 400 ng of RNA, a library with molecular barcoded alpha/delta and beta/gamma adaptors was made. One entry per CDR3 protein, called by TCRdb with MiXCR from the reads. The table has approximately 40,000 distinct CDR3 sequences, roughly 13% seen once. Sequenced input: a population of CD138-negative cells sorted from bone marrow. The receptor source for this set is a donor aged 40 or older with multiple myeloma.

This clonotype has a count of ten or more. The chain couples TRBV10-3 to TRBJ2-3; possibly TRBD1 for D (5 bases). The CDR3 loop spans 15 amino acids. The ends were cut back, 5 bases at V and 4 bases at J, with 16 bases in the middle. Germline CDR1 ENHRY, CDR2 SYGVKD. CDR3 DNA sequence: TGTGCCATCAGTTCTGCAGGGTCCGGTCCAGATACGCAGTATTTT. Translating gives CAISSAGSGPDTQYF.

This clonotype was counted only a few times. The rearrangement uses TRBV7-2 and TRBJ2-7; no reliable D call. Looked up from germline, CDR1 is SGHTA and CDR2 is FQGNSA. V was shortened by 1 base and J by 4 bases, with 8 bases between the two germline ends. The CDR3 covers 13 residues. Written as DNA, the CDR3 is TGTGCCAGCAGCTTAGTTGGTCCGTACGAGCAGTACTTC. This sequence encodes CASSLVGPYEQYF.

This clonotype has at least ten counts. This sequence joins TRBV7-9 and TRBJ2-1; D perhaps matches TRBD2 (5 bases). The CDR3 spans 13 residues. Germline lookup yields CDR1 SEHNR and CDR2 FQNEAQ (reference sequence). Between the trimmed V and J ends, which lost 5 bases and 3 bases, there was a span of 8 bases. CDR3 in DNA: TGTGCCAGCAGCCCACGGGGCTACAATGAGCAGTTCTTC. This sequence encodes CASSPRGYNEQFF. Variable domain in full (rest from reference TRBV7-9 and TRBJ2-1): DTGVSQNPRHKITKRGQNVTFRCDPISEHNRLYWYRQTLGQGPEFLTYFQNEAQLEKSRLLSDRFSAERPKGSFSTLEIQRTEQGDSAMYLCASSPRGYNEQFFGPGTRLTVL.

Many counts were recorded for this clonotype. The rearrangement uses TRBV7-9 and TRBJ2-7; TRBD1 is a possible D gene (6 bases). CDR1 is SEHNR and CDR2 is FQNEAQ in the germline V gene (reference sequence). The ends were cut back, 5 bases at V and 1 base at J, with 15 bases in the middle. This CDR3 region has 15 residues. The DNA of the CDR3 is TGTGCCAGCAGCCCCGGACAGCCAATTTCCTACGAGCAGTACTTC. This codes for CASSPGQPISYEQYF.

This clonotype was seen many times. The chain uses TRBV18 and TRBJ2-7; D is unclear. The V end was cut by 1 base, the J end by 0 bases, with 7 bases between. Germline CDR1 is KGHSH and CDR2 is LQKENI. This CDR3 comprises 14 residues. The CDR3 DNA reads TGTGCCAGCTCACCACAGACGGCCTCCTACGAGCAGTACTTC. Protein: CASSPQTASYEQYF.

This rearrangement joins TRBV11-1 to TRBJ2-1; D unclear. Germline V lookup: CDR1 SGHAT, CDR2 FQDESV (reference sequence). CDR3 length: 13 amino acids. V was trimmed by 2 bases and J by 9 bases, leaving 11 bases between them. The CDR3 protein is CASSLFSGTEQFF. Here the CDR3 DNA reads TGTGCCAGCAGCTTATTTTCCGGTACTGAGCAGTTCTTC.

V is TRBV9 and J is TRBJ1-1, with D unresolved. The CDR3 loop spans 15 amino acids. Germline assignment: CDR1 SGDLS and CDR2 YYNGEE. Trimming pared 4 bases from V and 1 base from J, leaving 14 bases between. The CDR3 DNA is TGTGCCAGCAGCCCAGGACCGAGGAGGAACACTGAAGCTTTCTTT. Amino acids: CASSPGPRRNTEAFF. Using reference TRBV9 and TRBJ1-1 for the parts outside the CDR3, the full variable domain is DSGVTQTPKHLITATGQRVTLRCSPRSGDLSVYWYQQSLDQGLQFLIQYYNGEERAKGNILERFSAQQFPDLHSELNLSSLELGDSALYFCASSPGPRRNTEAFFGQGTRLTVV.

This clonotype appeared many times. CDR3 sequence (DNA): TGCAGCGTGATCCCCCTAGCGGGAAGCTACAATGAGCAGTTCTTC. It codes for CSVIPLAGSYNEQFF. This chain joins TRBV29-1 and TRBJ2-1; TRBD2 agrees at 9 bases. The CDR3 sequence is 15 residues long. From germline, CDR1 is SQVTM and CDR2 ANQGSEA. V gave up 6 bases and J gave up 3 bases; unmatched junction bases: 9.

This clonotype was seen ten or more times. V usage is TRBV7-2 and J usage is TRBJ2-3, with D perhaps TRBD1 (6 bases). The germline V and J ends were trimmed by 5 bases and 3 bases, with 12 bases remaining between them. CDR3 length: 14 amino acids. In germline, CDR1 is SGHTA, CDR2 FQGNSA. In DNA, the CDR3 is TGTGCCAGCAGCCCTGGACAGTCAACAGATACGCAGTATTTT. Its protein is CASSPGQSTDTQYF.

This clonotype was seen at least ten times. The rearrangement uses TRBV20-1 and TRBJ2-1, with TRBD2 identical over 7 bases. With V trimmed by 3 bases and J by 9 bases, 17 bases remained unmatched. Looked up from germline, CDR1 is DFQATT and CDR2 is SNEGSKA (reference sequence). The CDR3 is 16 residues long. Written as DNA, the CDR3 is TGCAGTGCTAGCACAGCGAGCGGGGAAGGCCTTGGTGAGCAGTTCTTC. Translating gives CSASTASGEGLGEQFF.

This clonotype was counted many times. A much larger clone sits a single nucleotide away, making a read error possible. The chain carries TRBV28 and TRBJ2-1, with D perhaps being TRBD1 or TRBD2 (7 bases each). CDR1 is MDHEN, CDR2 SYDVKM, per germline. The length of the CDR3 is 15 residues. In DNA, the CDR3 is TGTGCCGGCAGGGGGTGGGGGGGTGGTATAGATGAGCAGTTCTTC. This gives the protein CAGRGWGGGIDEQFF.

The genes are TRBV4-2 and TRBJ2-5, with 8 bases aligning to TRBD2. Germline V gene sequence: CDR1 LGHNA, CDR2 YNFKEQ. The CDR3 totals 17 residues. Trimming at V came to 1 base and at J to 0 bases, leaving 7 bases not matched to a gene. As DNA, the CDR3 is TGTGCCAGCAGCCAAGCAGGTTTAGCGGGAAACCAAGAGACCCAGTACTTC. This gives the protein CASSQAGLAGNQETQYF.

On this clonotype itself: A much bigger clone sits one base away, suggesting this may be a read error. The J gene is TRBJ1-2, the V gene TRBV20-1; D is unclear. Germline loops: CDR1 DFQATT, CDR2 SNEGSKA (reference sequence). V dropped 5 bases and J dropped 2 bases, with 12 bases sitting between them. This CDR3 has 13 amino acids. The CDR3 reads CSAGPGPNYGYTF. For the CDR3, the DNA is TGCAGTGCTGGACCGGGCCCAAACTATGGCTACACCTTC.

There are a few counts of this clonotype. A read error may be the cause here, since a much bigger clone is one base away. The rearrangement links TRBV6-1 to TRBJ2-1; no clear D gene. This CDR3 has 12 residues. Per germline, CDR1 MNHNS and CDR2 SASEGT. The CDR3 here is CASSDRSNGQFF. In DNA form, the CDR3 reads TGTGCCAGCAGTGACAGGAGCAATGGGCAGTTCTTC.

This clonotype has a count of ten or more. The rearrangement joins TRBV5-1 to TRBJ2-1, with D unclear. Germline CDR1 is SGHRS and CDR2 is YFSETQ. V dropped 1 base and J dropped 7 bases, with 18 bases sitting between them. The CDR3 has 16 amino acids. CDR3: CASSLLPSTGTNEQFF. The CDR3 DNA reads as TGCGCCAGCAGCTTGCTCCCCTCTACGGGTACGAATGAGCAGTTCTTC.

Many counts were recorded for this clonotype. The rearrangement joins TRBV6-5 to TRBJ1-1, with TRBD1 identical over 10 bases. The CDR3 sequence is 13 residues long. Germline V gene sequence: CDR1 MNHEY, CDR2 SVGAGI. The V and J ends lost 10 bases and 9 bases, in that order; junction bases with no gene match: 11. The CDR3 is CATRDRGRGKAFF. In DNA, the CDR3 is TGTGCCACTCGGGACAGGGGACGGGGGAAAGCTTTCTTT.

This clonotype came up many times. The chain uses TRBV7-2 and TRBJ2-1; D remains unclear. Germline V lookup: CDR1 SGHTA, CDR2 FQGNSA. V was clipped by 5 bases and J by 7 bases, with 6 bases between them. This CDR3 has 11 residues. In DNA, the CDR3 is TGTGCCAGCAGCCGAAGAAATGAGCAGTTCTTC. Translation gives CASSRRNEQFF.

Many counts were recorded for this clonotype. The V call is TRBV10-2, the J call TRBJ2-7, with 8 bases fitting TRBD1. The germline V gene has CDR1 WSHSY and CDR2 SAAADI. This CDR3 has 13 residues. J lost 3 bases, V lost 8 bases, and 6 bases had no gene match. The DNA of the CDR3 is TGCGCCAGCGGACAGGGAAAGAACTACGAGCAGTACTTC. It encodes CASGQGKNYEQYF.

Many counts were recorded for this clonotype. The genes are TRBV29-1 and TRBJ2-1; 7 bases map to TRBD2. V lost 7 bases and J lost 5; bases outside the gene matches: 11. This CDR3 has 14 amino acids. CDR1 SQVTM and CDR2 ANQGSEA come from the germline V gene. CDR3 DNA: TGCAGCGCCGGGCCCCCTGCGGGAGACAATGAGCAGTTCTTC. Translated, it gives CSAGPPAGDNEQFF.

This clonotype was detected many times. This chain connects TRBV5-5 to TRBJ2-1; no definite D call. Per germline, CDR1 SGHKS and CDR2 YYEKEE (reference sequence). The V end lost 0 bases, the J end lost 2 bases, and 9 bases lay between the germline ends. The CDR3 is 15 amino acids. The CDR3 protein is CASSLGPGTYNEQFF. CDR3 sequence (DNA): TGTGCCAGCAGCTTGGGGCCCGGAACCTACAATGAGCAGTTCTTC.

This clonotype was counted at least ten times. V usage is TRBV2 and J usage is TRBJ2-1; 7 bases are a match to TRBD2. Germline V gene sequence: CDR1 SNHLY, CDR2 FYNNEI. V lost 6 bases, J lost 5 bases, and 13 bases stayed unmatched. The CDR3 runs 16 residues. This CDR3 reads CASRSTSALNHNEQFF. The DNA of the CDR3 is TGTGCCAGCAGATCTACTAGCGCTCTGAACCACAATGAGCAGTTCTTC.

Ten or more counts support this clonotype. This CDR3 is CASGGNYEQYF. CDR3 in DNA: TGTGCCAGTGGCGGGAATTACGAGCAGTACTTC. The chain joins TRBV6-6 to TRBJ2-7, with a tentative D call TRBD2 (6 bases). Per the germline V gene, CDR1 is MNHNY and CDR2 is SVGAGI (reference sequence). V shed 9 bases and J shed 4 bases, with 10 bases lying between them. The CDR3 totals 11 residues.

At least ten counts were recorded for this clonotype. The chain combines TRBV28 with TRBJ1-5; 8 positions match TRBD1. Germline values: CDR1 MDHEN, CDR2 SYDVKM. The V segment lost 6 bases and the J segment 5 bases; nucleotides outside the gene matches: 6. There are 14 residues in the CDR3. In nucleotides, the CDR3 is TGTGCCAGCAGCCCCGGGACAGGTTATCAGCCCCAGCATTTT. It encodes CASSPGTGYQPQHF.

This clonotype was recorded many times. The rearrangement joins TRBV29-1 to TRBJ1-5; 8 nucleotides line up with TRBD1. V trimming: 6 bases; J trimming: 0 bases; junction bases outside the gene matches: 10. This CDR3 is 16 amino acids long. Germline loops: CDR1 SQVTM, CDR2 ANQGSEA. The CDR3 DNA reads TGCAGCGTGGTGACAGGGGAGAGCTCTAGCAATCAGCCCCAGCATTTT. It codes for CSVVTGESSSNQPQHF.

The chain has TRBV5-4 and TRBJ1-6; no reliable D call. The V and J ends lost 4 bases and 7 bases respectively, with 18 bases between them. Germline CDR1 SGHNT, CDR2 YYREEE (reference sequence). The CDR3 loop spans 16 amino acids. CDR3 in amino acids: CASSHPVVEGNSPLHF. CDR3 DNA: TGTGCCAGCAGCCACCCGGTCGTGGAAGGCAATTCACCCCTCCACTTT.

This clonotype occurred many times. The V gene is TRBV15, the J gene TRBJ2-1; 9 bases agree with TRBD2. Germline-derived CDR1 and CDR2 are LNHNV and YYDKDF (reference sequence). This CDR3 has 19 residues. J lost 7 bases, V lost 3 bases, and 19 bases had no gene match. CDR3 sequence: CATSSDRVVSGSRKNEQFF. In nucleotides, the CDR3 is TGTGCCACCAGCAGTGATCGGGTTGTTAGCGGGAGTCGGAAGAATGAGCAGTTCTTC.

This clonotype was seen only a few times. The gene calls are TRBV29-1 and TRBJ2-7; D ambiguous. This CDR3 spans 14 amino acids. CDR1 is SQVTM and CDR2 is ANQGSEA in the germline V gene. V lost 0 bases and J lost 6, with 15 bases in between. The CDR3, as DNA: TGCAGCGTTGAAGATCGCCTAGAGAATAGCGAGCAGTACTTC. Amino acids: CSVEDRLENSEQYF.